This T cell receptor beta chain was found in a study of cytomegalovirus exposure and HLA in healthy donors. The PCR used 60 Vbeta and 13 Jbeta primers. Profiling relied on immunoSEQ multiplex PCR, and the TCRdb table lists in-frame clones only, not all of them. The data hold some 75,000 clones, with 78% observed a single time. The V gene's germline CDR1 is MGHRA and CDR2 YSYEKL. The trim removed 4 bases at V and 0 bases at J, leaving 12 bases unmatched. There are 19 residues in the CDR3. The sequence came from a man younger than 35 in good health and CMV-seropositive. The specimen was PBMCs. This rearrangement joins TRBV4-1 to TRBJ2-5, with 12 positions matching TRBD2. This chain's CDR3 is CASSPLRPLAGGYQETQYF. CDR3 nucleotides: TGCGCCAGCAGCCCCCTACGCCCCCTAGCGGGAGGGTACCAAGAGACCCAGTACTTC.